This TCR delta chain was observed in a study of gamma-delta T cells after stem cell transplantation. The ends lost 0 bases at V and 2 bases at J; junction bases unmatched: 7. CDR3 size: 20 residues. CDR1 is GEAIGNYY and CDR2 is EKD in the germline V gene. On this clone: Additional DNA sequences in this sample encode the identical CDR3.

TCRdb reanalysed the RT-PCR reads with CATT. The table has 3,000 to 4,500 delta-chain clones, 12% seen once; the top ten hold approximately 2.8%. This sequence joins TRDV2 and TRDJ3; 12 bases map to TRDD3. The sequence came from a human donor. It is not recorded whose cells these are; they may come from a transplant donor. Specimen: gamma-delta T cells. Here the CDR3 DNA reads TGTGCCTGTGACACCGTACTGGGGGATACACGACCCTGGGACACCCGACAGATGTTTTTC. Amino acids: CACDTVLGDTRPWDTRQMFF.